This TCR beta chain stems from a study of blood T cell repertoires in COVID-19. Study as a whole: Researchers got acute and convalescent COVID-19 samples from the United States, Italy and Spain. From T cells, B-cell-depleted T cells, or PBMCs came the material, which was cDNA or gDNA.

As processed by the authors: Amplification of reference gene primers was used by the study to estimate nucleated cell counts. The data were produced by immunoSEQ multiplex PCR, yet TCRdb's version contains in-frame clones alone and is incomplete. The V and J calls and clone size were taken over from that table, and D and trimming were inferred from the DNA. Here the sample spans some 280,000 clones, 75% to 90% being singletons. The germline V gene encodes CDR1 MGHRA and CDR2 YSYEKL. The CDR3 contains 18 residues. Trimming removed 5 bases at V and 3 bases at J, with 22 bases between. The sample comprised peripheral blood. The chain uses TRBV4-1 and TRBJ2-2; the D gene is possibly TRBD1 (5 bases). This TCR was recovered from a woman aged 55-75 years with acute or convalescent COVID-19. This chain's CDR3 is CASSEGPRPQGDTGELFF. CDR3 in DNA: TGCGCCAGCAGCGAAGGCCCGAGACCCCAAGGGGACACCGGGGAGCTGTTTTTT.